The 2 T cell receptor beta chains reported below all come from one sample, sequenced in a study of T cell responses to AZD1222 COVID-19 vaccine. Sequencing used immunoSEQ multiplex PCR; TCRdb keeps in-frame clones, though not all of them. The repertoire holds about 94,000 clones, with almost 90% as singletons. The material sequenced was peripheral blood, taken on day 0 of AZD1222 vaccination. These receptors originate from an adult in good health.

The chain recombines TRBV2 with TRBJ1-1; TRBD1 aligns across 9 bases. This CDR3 contains 16 residues. Germline CDR1 reads SNHLY; CDR2 reads FYNNEI. V dropped 5 bases and J dropped 5; count of bases not matched to a gene: 12. The CDR3 protein is CASSPTPGQGVTEAFF. The CDR3 DNA follows: TGTGCCAGCAGTCCCACTCCGGGACAGGGTGTAACTGAAGCTTTCTTT.

V is TRBV27 and J is TRBJ2-5; 9 bases agree with TRBD1. Germline CDR1 and CDR2: MNHEY and SMNVEV (reference sequence). Unmatched junction bases numbered 5, after V lost 1 base and J lost 5 bases. The CDR3 length is 15 residues. This CDR3 is CASSLWGQGGETQYF. The CDR3, as DNA: TGTGCCAGCAGTTTATGGGGACAGGGTGGCGAGACCCAGTACTTC.